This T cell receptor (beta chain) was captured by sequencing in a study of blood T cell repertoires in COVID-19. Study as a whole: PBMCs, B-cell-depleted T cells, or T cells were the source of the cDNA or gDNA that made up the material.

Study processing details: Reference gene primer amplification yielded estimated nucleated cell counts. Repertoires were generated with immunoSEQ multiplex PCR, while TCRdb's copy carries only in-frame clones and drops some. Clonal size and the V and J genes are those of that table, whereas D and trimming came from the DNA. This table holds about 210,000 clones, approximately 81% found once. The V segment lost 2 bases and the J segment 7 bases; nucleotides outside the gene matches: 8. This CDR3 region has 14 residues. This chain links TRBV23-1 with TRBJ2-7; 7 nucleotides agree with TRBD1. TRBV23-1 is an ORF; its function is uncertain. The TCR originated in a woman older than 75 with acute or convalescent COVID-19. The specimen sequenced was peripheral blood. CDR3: CASSQVRSGGEQYF. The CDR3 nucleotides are TGCGCCAGCAGTCAAGTACGGTCAGGGGGTGAGCAGTACTTC.